This T cell receptor beta chain was recovered during a study of cytomegalovirus exposure and HLA in healthy donors. Study context: The Caucasian-associated ancestry cluster contained 81% of the approximately 400 genotyped donors.

Study-level points and caveats: Researchers counted approximately 160 TCR beta chains as cytomegalovirus-associated.

Comments on this clone: Antigen specificity is unknown.

Researchers ran the PCR with 60 Vbeta and 13 Jbeta primers. Clones were sequenced by immunoSEQ multiplex PCR, and TCRdb holds only the in-frame ones, with some missing. The table shows about 160,000 clones, with roughly 80% occurring only once. The CDR3 extends over 16 amino acids. Germline V gives CDR1 SGDLS, CDR2 YYNGEE. The J segment lost 5 bases and the V segment lost 4 bases, leaving 13 bases of the junction unmatched. V and J are TRBV9 and TRBJ2-7; the match to TRBD1 covers 9 bases. This receptor was obtained from a girl aged 5 to 17 in good health and CMV-seropositive. The sequencing input was PBMCs. The CDR3 spells CASSPRGGDRANEQYF. The DNA for the CDR3 is TGTGCCAGCAGCCCCCGAGGGGGGGACAGGGCCAACGAGCAGTACTTC.